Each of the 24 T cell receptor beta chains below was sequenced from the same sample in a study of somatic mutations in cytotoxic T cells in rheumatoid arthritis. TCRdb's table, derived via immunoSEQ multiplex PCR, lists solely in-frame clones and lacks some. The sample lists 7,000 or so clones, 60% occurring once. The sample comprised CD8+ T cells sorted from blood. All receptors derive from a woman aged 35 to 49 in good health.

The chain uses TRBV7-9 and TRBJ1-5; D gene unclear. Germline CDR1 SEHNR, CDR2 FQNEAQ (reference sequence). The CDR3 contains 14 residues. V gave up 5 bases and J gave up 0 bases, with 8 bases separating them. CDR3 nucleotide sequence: TGTGCCAGCAGCCCCAGTGATAGCAATCAGCCCCAGCATTTT. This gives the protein CASSPSDSNQPQHF.

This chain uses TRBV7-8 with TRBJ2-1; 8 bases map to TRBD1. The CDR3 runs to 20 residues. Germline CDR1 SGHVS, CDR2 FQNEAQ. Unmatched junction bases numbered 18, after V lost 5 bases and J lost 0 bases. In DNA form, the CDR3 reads TGTGCCAGCAGCCCAGCAAAGACAGGGGCGTCCTTCAGCTCCTACAATGAGCAGTTCTTC. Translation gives CASSPAKTGASFSSYNEQFF.

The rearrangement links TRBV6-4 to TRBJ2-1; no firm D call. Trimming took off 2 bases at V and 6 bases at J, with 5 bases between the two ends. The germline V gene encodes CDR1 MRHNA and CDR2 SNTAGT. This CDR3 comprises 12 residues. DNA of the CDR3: TGTGCCAGCAGTGACCTCGGCAATGAGCAGTTCTTC. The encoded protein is CASSDLGNEQFF.

The CDR3 region is CSVTGPLGGYTF. CDR3 sequence (DNA): TGCAGCGTCACAGGGCCTTTGGGTGGCTACACCTTC. The chain carries TRBV29-1 and TRBJ1-2; possible D gene TRBD1, 6 bases. This CDR3 comprises 12 residues. With 6 bases removed from V and 7 bases from J, the gap between germline ends came to 15 bases. Germline CDR1 and CDR2: SQVTM and ANQGSEA.

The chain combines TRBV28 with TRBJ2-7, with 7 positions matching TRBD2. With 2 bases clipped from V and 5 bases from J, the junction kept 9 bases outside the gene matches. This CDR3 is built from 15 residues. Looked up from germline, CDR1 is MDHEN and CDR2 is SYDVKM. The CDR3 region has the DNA TGTGCCAGCAGTTTACTTTCTAGCGGAAAGAACGAGCAGTACTTC. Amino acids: CASSLLSSGKNEQYF.

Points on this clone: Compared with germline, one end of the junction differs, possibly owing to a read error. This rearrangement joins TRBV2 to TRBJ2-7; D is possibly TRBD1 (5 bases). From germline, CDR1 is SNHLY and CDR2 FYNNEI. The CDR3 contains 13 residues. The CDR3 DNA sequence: TGTGCCAGCAGCGAAGGGGCCTCCTACGAGCAGTACTTC. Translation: CASSEGASYEQYF.

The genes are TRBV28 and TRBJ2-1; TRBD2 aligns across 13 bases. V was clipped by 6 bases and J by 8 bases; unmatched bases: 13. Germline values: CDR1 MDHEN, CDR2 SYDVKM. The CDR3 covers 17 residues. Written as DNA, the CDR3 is TGTGCCAGCAGGAGCAAGAGCGGGACTAGCGGGATCTATGAGCAGTTCTTC. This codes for CASRSKSGTSGIYEQFF.

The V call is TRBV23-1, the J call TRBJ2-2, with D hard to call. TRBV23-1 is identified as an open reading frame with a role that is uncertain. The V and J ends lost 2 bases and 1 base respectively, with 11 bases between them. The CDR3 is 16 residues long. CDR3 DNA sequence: TGCGCCAGCAGTCAACCCCCGGAGTTGAACACCGGGGAGCTGTTTTTT. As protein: CASSQPPELNTGELFF.

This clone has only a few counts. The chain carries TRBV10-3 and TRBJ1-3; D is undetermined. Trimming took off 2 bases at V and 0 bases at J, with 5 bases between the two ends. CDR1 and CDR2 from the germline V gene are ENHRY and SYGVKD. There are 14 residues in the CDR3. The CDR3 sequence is CAISEGSSGNTIYF. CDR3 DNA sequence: TGTGCCATCAGTGAGGGGTCCTCTGGAAACACCATATATTTT.

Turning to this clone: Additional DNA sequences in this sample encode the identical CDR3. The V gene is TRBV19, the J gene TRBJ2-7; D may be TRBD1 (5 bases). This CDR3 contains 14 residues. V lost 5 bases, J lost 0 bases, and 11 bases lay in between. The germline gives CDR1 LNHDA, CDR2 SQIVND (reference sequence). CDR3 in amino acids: CASSARTNSYEQYF. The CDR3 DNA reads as TGTGCCAGTAGTGCCAGGACAAACTCCTACGAGCAGTACTTC. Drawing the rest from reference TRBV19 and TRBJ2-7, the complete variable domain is DGGITQSPKYLFRKEGQNVTLSCEQNLNHDAMYWYRQDPGQGLRLIYYSQIVNDFQKGDIAEGYSVSREKKESFPLTVTSAQKNPTAFYLCASSARTNSYEQYFGPGTRLTVT.

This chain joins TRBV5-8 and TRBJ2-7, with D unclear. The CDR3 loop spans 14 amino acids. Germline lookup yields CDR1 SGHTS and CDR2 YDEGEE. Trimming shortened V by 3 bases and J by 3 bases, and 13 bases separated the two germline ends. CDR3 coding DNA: TGTGCCAGCAGCTCTACCAATTCCCTCTACGAGCAGTACTTC. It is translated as CASSSTNSLYEQYF.

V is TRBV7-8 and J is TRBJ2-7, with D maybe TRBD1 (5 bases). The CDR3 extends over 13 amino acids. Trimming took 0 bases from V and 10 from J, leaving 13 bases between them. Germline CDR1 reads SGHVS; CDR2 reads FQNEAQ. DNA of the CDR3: TGTGCCAGCAGCTTAGCGATAGGGGTAGAACAGTACTTC. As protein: CASSLAIGVEQYF.

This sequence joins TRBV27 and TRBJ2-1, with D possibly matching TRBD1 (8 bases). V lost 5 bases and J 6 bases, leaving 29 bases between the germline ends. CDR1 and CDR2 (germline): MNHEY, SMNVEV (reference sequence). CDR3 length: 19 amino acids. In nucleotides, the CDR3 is TGTGCCAGCAGTCACCGACAGGGGCGCTTGGCGGGAGAAGGCAATGAGCAGTTCTTC. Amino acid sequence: CASSHRQGRLAGEGNEQFF.

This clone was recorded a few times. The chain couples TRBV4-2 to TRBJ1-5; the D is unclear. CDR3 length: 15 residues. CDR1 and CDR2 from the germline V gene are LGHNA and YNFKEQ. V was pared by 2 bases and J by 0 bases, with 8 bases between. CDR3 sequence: CASSQTENSNQPQHF. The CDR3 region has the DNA TGTGCCAGCAGCCAAACGGAGAATAGCAATCAGCCCCAGCATTTT.

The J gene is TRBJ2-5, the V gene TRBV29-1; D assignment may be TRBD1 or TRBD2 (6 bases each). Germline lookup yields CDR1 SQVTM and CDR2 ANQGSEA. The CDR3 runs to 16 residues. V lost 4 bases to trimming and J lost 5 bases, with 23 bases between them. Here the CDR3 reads CSVGIVGGKWMETQYF. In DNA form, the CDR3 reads TGCAGCGTTGGGATCGTGGGGGGCAAATGGATGGAGACCCAGTACTTC. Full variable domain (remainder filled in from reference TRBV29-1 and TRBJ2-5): SAVISQKPSRDICQRGTSLTIQCQVDSQVTMMFWYRQQPGQSLTLIATANQGSEATYESGFVIDKFPISRPNLTFSTLTVSNMSPEDSSIYLCSVGIVGGKWMETQYFGPGTRLLVL.

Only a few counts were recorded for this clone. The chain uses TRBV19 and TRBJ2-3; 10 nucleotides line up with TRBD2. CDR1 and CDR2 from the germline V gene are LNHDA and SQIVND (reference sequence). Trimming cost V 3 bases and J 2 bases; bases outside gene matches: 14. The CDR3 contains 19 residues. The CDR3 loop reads CASSMESVLAGVLTDTQYF. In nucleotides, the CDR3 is TGTGCCAGTAGTATGGAGTCAGTCCTAGCGGGGGTGCTCACAGATACGCAGTATTTT.

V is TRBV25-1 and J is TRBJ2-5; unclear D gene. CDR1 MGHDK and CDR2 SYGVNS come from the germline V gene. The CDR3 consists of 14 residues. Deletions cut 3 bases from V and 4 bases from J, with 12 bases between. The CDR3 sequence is CASSDSFSRETQYF. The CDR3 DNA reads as TGTGCCAGCAGTGATTCGTTTAGTCGAGAGACCCAGTACTTC.

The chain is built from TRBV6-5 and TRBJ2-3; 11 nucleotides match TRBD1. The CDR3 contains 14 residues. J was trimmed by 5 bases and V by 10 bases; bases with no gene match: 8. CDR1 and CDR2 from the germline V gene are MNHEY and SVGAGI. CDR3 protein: CATHGQGAGDTQYF. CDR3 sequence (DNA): TGTGCCACCCACGGACAGGGGGCAGGAGATACGCAGTATTTT.

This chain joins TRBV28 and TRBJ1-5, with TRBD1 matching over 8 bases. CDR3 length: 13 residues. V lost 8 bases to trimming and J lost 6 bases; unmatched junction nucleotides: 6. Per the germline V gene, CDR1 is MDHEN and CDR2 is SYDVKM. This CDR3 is CASCGTGVQPQHF. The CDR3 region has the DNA TGTGCCAGCTGCGGGACAGGAGTTCAGCCCCAGCATTTT.

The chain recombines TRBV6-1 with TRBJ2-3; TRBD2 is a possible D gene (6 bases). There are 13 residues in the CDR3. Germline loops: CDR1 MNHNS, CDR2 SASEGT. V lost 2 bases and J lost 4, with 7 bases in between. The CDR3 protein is CASSERDSDTQYF. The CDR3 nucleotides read TGTGCCAGCAGTGAACGGGACTCAGATACGCAGTATTTT.

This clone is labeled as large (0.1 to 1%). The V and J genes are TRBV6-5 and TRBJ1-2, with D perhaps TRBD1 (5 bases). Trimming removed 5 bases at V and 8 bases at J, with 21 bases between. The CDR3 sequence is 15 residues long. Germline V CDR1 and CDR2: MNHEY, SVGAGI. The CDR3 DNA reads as TGTGCCAGCAGTCTCTCGACCGGGACGGCGGGAGGCTACACCTTC. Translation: CASSLSTGTAGGYTF.

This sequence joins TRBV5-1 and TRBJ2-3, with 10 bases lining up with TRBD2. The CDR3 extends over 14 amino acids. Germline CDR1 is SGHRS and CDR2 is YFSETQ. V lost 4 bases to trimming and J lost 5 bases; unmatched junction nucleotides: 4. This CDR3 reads CASSGSSGRDTQYF. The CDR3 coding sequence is TGCGCCAGCAGCGGGTCTAGCGGGAGAGATACGCAGTATTTT. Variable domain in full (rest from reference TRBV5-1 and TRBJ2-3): KAGVTQTPRYLIKTRGQQVTLSCSPISGHRSVSWYQQTPGQGLQFLFEYFSETQRNKGNFPGRFSGRQFSNSRSEMNVSTLELGDSALYLCASSGSSGRDTQYFGPGTRLTVL.

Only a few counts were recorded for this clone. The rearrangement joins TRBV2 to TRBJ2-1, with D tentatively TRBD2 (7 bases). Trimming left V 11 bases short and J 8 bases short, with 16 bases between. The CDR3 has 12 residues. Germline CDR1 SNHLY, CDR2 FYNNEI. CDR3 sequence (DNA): TGTGCCTCGGCACAAGGGGGGGATGAGCAGTTCTTC. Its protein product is CASAQGGDEQFF.

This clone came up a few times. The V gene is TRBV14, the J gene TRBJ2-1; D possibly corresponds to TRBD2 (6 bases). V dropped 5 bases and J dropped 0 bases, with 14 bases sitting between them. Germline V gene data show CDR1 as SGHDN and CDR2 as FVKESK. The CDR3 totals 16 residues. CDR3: CASSGTLIGSYNEQFF. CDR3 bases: TGTGCCAGCAGCGGGACTTTAATCGGCTCCTACAATGAGCAGTTCTTC.